The following is a T cell receptor beta chain sequence with its context. The method was immunoSEQ multiplex PCR; TCRdb's version includes in-frame clones alone and lacks a portion of them. The sample consists of around 46,000 clones, about 89% of them appearing once. The CDR3 extends over 14 amino acids. V was shortened by 5 bases and J by 3 bases, with 10 bases between the two germline ends. Looked up from germline, CDR1 is PRHDT and CDR2 is FYEKMQ (reference sequence). The data derive from a study of OX40 agonist ivuxolimab in advanced cancers. Looking at the study overall: An anti-OX40 (CD134) antibody with agonistic activity, ivuxolimab, was administered to patients.

This chain uses TRBV13 with TRBJ1-4, with D possibly matching TRBD1 (6 bases). The receptor's source is an adult with an advanced solid tumor such as melanoma, head and neck, liver or kidney cancer. The sequenced sample was CD4+ or CD8+ T cells sorted from blood, obtained in a trial of the OX40 agonist ivuxolimab. The CDR3 DNA reads as TGTGCCAGCAGCCCGGGGGGCCCTAATGAAAAACTGTTTTTT. Protein sequence: CASSPGGPNEKLFF. Based on the CDR3 plus reference TRBV13 and TRBJ1-4, the full variable domain is AAGVIQSPRHLIKEKRETATLKCYPIPRHDTVYWYQQGPGQDPQFLISFYEKMQSDKGSIPDRFSAQQFSDYHSELNMSSLELGDSALYFCASSPGGPNEKLFFGSGTQLSVL.